The 10 T cell receptor beta chains reported below all come from one sample, sequenced in a study of blood T cell repertoires in COVID-19. The assay was immunoSEQ multiplex PCR, and TCRdb's table has in-frame clones only and misses some. The sample has around 140,000 clones; under 90% are singletons. Sample: peripheral blood. Receptors originate from a woman in her sixties or seventies with active or convalescent COVID-19.

This clone has just one count. The V and J genes are TRBV3-1 (or the pseudogene TRBV3-2) and TRBJ1-2; TRBD1 matches at 7 bases. Trimming removed 2 bases from V and 2 bases from J; junction bases left unmatched: 8. The germline V gene encodes CDR1 LGHDT and CDR2 YNNKEL (reference sequence). This CDR3 has 16 amino acids. CDR3 residues: CASSQRTGHRNYGYTF. The CDR3, as DNA: TGTGCCAGCAGCCAAAGGACAGGCCACAGAAACTATGGCTACACCTTC.

The rearrangement joins TRBV28 to TRBJ1-4; TRBD1 agrees at 12 bases. V was clipped by 8 bases and J by 8 bases; unmatched bases: 6. Germline CDR1 reads MDHEN; CDR2 reads SYDVKM. The CDR3 is 14 amino acids. CDR3 region: CASWDRGLEEKLFF. CDR3 nucleotides: TGTGCCAGCTGGGACAGGGGGCTAGAAGAAAAACTGTTTTTT.

The chain carries TRBV10-3 and TRBJ2-7; D is ambiguous. V shed 0 bases and J shed 3 bases, with 6 bases lying between them. The CDR3 spans 13 residues. Germline V gene sequence: CDR1 ENHRY, CDR2 SYGVKD. DNA of the CDR3: TGTGCCATCAGTGAGTCAACTAACTACGAGCAGTACGTC. Translation: CAISESTNYEQYV.

V is TRBV14 and J is TRBJ2-6; TRBD1 aligns across 8 bases. Per germline, CDR1 SGHDN and CDR2 FVKESK. V lost 1 base to trimming and J lost 0 bases; unmatched junction nucleotides: 8. This CDR3 has 19 amino acids. The CDR3 DNA reads as TGTGCCAGCAGCCAAGCTGGGGACAGGTTTTTCTCTGGGGCCAACGTCCTGACTTTC. It yields the protein CASSQAGDRFFSGANVLTF.

The V call is TRBV6-2 or TRBV6-3, the J call TRBJ2-1; the D is unclear. Per the germline V gene, CDR1 is MNHEY and CDR2 is SVGEGT. The V end was cut by 5 bases, the J end by 2 bases, with 16 bases between. CDR3 length: 16 residues. The CDR3 region is CASSHNPPSTYNEQFF. The CDR3 DNA follows: TGTGCCAGCAGTCATAACCCCCCTAGTACCTACAATGAGCAGTTCTTC.

This clone has a handful of counts. The genes are TRBV6-2 or TRBV6-3 and TRBJ1-5; D unresolved. The CDR3 is 12 residues long. With 6 bases removed from V and 7 bases from J, the gap between germline ends came to 10 bases. Germline V gene sequence: CDR1 MNHEY, CDR2 SVGEGT. CDR3 in DNA: TGTGCCAGCAGCCTATACAACCAGCCCCAGCATTTT. Translated, it gives CASSLYNQPQHF.

CDR3 protein: CASSAGDRTNIQYF. DNA for the CDR3: TGTGCCAGCAGTGCGGGGGACAGGACAAACATTCAGTACTTC. The rearrangement joins TRBV28 to TRBJ2-4, with D possibly matching TRBD1 (8 bases). The CDR3 is 14 amino acids. In germline, CDR1 is MDHEN, CDR2 SYDVKM. Trimming stripped 5 bases from V and 6 bases from J, with 14 bases between.

V is TRBV10-3 and J is TRBJ1-2, with TRBD1 matching 7 bases. The CDR3 is made up of 14 amino acids. Germline lookup yields CDR1 ENHRY and CDR2 SYGVKD. The V and J ends lost 0 bases and 8 bases, in that order; junction bases with no gene match: 6. CDR3 DNA: TGTGCCATCAGTGAGTCAGGGGGCGATGCGGGCTACACCTTC. Its protein is CAISESGGDAGYTF.

The V and J genes are TRBV4-3 and TRBJ1-4, with D perhaps TRBD1 (6 bases). Germline V CDR1 and CDR2: LGHNA, YSLEER. Trimming stripped 0 bases from V and 7 bases from J, with 21 bases between. The CDR3 consists of 18 residues. The CDR3 protein is CASSQDISRGAGGEKLFF. CDR3 DNA: TGCGCCAGCAGCCAAGATATATCGCGGGGGGCTGGGGGTGAAAAACTGTTTTTT.

There are a few counts of this clone. The chain is built from TRBV7-9 and TRBJ1-1, with 9 bases fitting TRBD1. V trimming: 5 bases; J trimming: 0 bases; junction bases outside the gene matches: 10. The CDR3 is 17 amino acids. The germline gives CDR1 SEHNR, CDR2 FQNEAQ (reference sequence). The CDR3 sequence: CASSPGQGTLMNTEAFF. DNA for the CDR3: TGTGCCAGCAGCCCCGGACAGGGGACCTTAATGAACACTGAAGCTTTCTTT. Supplemented by reference TRBV7-9 and TRBJ1-1, the full variable domain reads DTGVSQNPRHKITKRGQNVTFRCDPISEHNRLYWYRQTLGQGPEFLTYFQNEAQLEKSRLLSDRFSAERPKGSFSTLEIQRTEQGDSAMYLCASSPGQGTLMNTEAFFGQGTRLTVV.